The clone carrying this T cell receptor beta chain showed up just a few times. The antigen is not known. The data derive from a study of cytomegalovirus exposure and HLA in healthy donors. PCR used 60 Vbeta primers and 13 Jbeta primers. Using immunoSEQ multiplex PCR, the repertoire was profiled, and TCRdb retains in-frame clones only, with some absent. The data contain about 110,000 clones, 74% of them singletons. Study-level findings and limits: Compared with the roughly 730-donor mean, an Asian-associated ancestry cluster reportedly had fewer N-insertions, according to a later analysis. For most subjects, TCR beta sequences were reported to predict HLA-A and HLA-B alleles with accuracy. An analysis that was carried out later associated 16,000 or so TCR beta sequences with HLA alleles at 0.05 false discovery rate.

The sequencing input was PBMCs. This receptor was identified in a man between 50 and 59 years old in good health and CMV-seropositive.

CDR3 in DNA: TGTGCCAGCAGCTTAGATTTTGGGGGGGGCCCCAGAACAGGCTACACCTTC. As protein: CASSLDFGGGPRTGYTF. The chain carries TRBV7-2 and TRBJ1-2; possibly TRBD1 for D (6 bases). Trimming shortened V by 1 base and J by 8 bases, and 23 bases separated the two germline ends. CDR1 is SGHTA and CDR2 is FQGNSA in the germline V gene. The CDR3 has 17 amino acids.